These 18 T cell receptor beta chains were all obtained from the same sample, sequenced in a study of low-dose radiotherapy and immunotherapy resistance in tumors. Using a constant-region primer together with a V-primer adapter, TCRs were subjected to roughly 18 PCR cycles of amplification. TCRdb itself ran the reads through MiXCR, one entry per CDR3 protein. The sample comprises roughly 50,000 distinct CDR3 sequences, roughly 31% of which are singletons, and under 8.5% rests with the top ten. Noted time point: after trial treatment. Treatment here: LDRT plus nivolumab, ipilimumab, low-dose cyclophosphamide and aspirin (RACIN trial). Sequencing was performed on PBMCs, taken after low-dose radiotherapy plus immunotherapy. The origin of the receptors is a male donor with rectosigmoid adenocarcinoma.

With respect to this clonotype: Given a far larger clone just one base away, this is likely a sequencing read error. The CDR3 is CASSLSETQFF. The CDR3 bases are TGTGCCAGCAGCTTGTCCGAGACCCAGTTCTTC. V gene TRBV5-6 combines with J gene TRBJ2-1; D remains unclear. The CDR3 runs 11 residues. CDR1 is SGHDT, CDR2 YYEEEE, per germline. V was pared by 1 base and J by 13 bases, with 9 bases between.

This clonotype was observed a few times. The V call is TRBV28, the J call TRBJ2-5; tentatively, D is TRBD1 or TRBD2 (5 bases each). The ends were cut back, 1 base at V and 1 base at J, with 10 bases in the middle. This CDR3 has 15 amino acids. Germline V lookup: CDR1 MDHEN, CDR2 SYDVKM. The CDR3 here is CASSLSGTIQETQYF. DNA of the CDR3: TGTGCCAGCAGTTTATCGGGGACGATCCAAGAGACCCAGTACTTC.

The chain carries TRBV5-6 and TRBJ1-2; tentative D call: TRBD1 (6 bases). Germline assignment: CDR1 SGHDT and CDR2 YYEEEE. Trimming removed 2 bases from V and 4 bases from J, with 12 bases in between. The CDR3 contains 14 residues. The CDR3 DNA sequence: TGTGCCAGCAGCTTCGCCGGACAGCCCTATGGCTACACCTTC. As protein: CASSFAGQPYGYTF.

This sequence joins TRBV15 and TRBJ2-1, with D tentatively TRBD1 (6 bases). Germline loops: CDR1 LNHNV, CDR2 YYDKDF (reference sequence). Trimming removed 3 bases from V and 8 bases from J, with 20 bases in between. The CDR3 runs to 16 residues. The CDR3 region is CATSRPSPDRSHEQFF. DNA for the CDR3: TGTGCCACCAGCAGGCCCTCCCCTGACAGGTCCCATGAGCAGTTCTTC.

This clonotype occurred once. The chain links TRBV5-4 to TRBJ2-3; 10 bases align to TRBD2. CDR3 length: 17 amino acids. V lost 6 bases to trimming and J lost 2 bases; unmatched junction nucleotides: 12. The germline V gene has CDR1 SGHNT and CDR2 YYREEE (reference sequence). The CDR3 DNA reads TGTGCCAGCACCCCAGGGCCTAGCGGGGGTTTCACAGATACGCAGTATTTT. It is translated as CASTPGPSGGFTDTQYF.

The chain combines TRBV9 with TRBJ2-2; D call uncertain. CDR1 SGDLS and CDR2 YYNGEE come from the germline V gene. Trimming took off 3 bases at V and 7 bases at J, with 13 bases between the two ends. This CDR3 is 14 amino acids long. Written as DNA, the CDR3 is TGTGCCAGCAGCGGTGTAAAGGTCAACGGGGAGCTGTTTTTT. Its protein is CASSGVKVNGELFF.

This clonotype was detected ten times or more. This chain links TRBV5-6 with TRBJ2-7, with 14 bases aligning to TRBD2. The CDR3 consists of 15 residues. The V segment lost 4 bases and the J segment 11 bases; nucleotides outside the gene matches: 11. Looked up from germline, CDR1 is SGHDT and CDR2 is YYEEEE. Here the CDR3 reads CASSVWPGLAGVEYF. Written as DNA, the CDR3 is TGTGCCAGCAGCGTCTGGCCGGGACTAGCGGGAGTTGAGTACTTC.

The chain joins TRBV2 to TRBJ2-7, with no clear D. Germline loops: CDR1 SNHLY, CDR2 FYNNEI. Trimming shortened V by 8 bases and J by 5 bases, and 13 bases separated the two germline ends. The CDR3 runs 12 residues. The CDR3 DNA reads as TGTGCCAGCCGAGGCGTAAGCCACGAGCAGTACTTC. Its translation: CASRGVSHEQYF.

The CDR3 DNA reads as TGTGTCAGCAGCCCCTCGGGACAGATGTCCTACGAGCAGTACTTC. This sequence encodes CVSSPSGQMSYEQYF. V usage is TRBV1 and J usage is TRBJ2-7; the table names TRBD1, a call not compared with the DNA. TRBV1 is an annotated pseudogene. CDR3 length: 15 residues.

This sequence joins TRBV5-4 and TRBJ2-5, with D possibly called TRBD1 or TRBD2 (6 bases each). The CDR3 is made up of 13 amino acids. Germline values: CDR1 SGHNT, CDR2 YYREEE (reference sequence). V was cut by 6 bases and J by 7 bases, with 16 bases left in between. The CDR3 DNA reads TGTGCCAGCAACGGGAACAGGGAGGTGACCCAGTACTTC. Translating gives CASNGNREVTQYF.

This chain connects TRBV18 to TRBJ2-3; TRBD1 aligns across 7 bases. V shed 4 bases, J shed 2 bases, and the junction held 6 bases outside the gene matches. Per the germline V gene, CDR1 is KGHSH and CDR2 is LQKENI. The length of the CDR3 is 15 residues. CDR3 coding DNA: TGTGCCAGCTCACTCCGGACAGGAGACACAGATACGCAGTATTTT. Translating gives CASSLRTGDTDTQYF.

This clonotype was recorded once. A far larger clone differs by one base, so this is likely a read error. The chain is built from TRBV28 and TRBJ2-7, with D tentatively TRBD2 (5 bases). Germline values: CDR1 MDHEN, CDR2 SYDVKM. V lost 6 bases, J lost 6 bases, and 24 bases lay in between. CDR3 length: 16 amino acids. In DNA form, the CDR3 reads TGTGCCAGCAGCCCCAATGTCCTTCCCGTGAGCGGCGAGCAGTACTTC. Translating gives CASSPNVLPVSGEQYF.

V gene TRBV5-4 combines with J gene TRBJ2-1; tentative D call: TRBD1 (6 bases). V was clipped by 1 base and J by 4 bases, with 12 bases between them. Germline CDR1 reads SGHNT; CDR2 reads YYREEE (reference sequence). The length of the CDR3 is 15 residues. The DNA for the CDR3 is TGTGCCAGCAGCTTGTTTCAGGGGCGGTACAATGAGCAGTTCTTC. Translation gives CASSLFQGRYNEQFF.

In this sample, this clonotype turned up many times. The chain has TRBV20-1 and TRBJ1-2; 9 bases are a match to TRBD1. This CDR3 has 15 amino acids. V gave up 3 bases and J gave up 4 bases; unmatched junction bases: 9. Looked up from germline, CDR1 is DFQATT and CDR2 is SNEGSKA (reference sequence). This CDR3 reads CSASVTGTGSYGYTF. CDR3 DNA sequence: TGCAGTGCTAGTGTTACCGGGACAGGGTCCTATGGCTACACCTTC.

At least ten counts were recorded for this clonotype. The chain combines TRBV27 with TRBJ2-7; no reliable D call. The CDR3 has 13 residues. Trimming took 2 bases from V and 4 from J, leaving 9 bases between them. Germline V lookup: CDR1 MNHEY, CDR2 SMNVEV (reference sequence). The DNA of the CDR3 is TGTGCCAGCAGTTTAGGGCCGCCGTACGAGCAGTACTTC. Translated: CASSLGPPYEQYF.

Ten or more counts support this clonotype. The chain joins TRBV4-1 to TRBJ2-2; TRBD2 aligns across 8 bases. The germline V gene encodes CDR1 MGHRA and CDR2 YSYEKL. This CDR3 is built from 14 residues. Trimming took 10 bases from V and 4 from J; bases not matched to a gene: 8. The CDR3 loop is CATAEREITGELFF. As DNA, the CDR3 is TGCGCCACCGCCGAGCGGGAGATCACCGGGGAGCTGTTTTTT.

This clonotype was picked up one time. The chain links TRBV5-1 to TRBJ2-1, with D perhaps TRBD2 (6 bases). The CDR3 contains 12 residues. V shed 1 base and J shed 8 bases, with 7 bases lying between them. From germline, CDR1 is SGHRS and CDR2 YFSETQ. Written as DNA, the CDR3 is TGCGCCAGCAGCTTGACGGGGGATGAGCAGTTCTTC. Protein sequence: CASSLTGDEQFF.

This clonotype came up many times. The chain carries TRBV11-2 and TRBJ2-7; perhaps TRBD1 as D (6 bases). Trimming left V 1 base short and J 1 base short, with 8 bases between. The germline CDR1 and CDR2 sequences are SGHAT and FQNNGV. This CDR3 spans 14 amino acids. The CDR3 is CASSLAGASYEQYF. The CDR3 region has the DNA TGTGCCAGCAGCTTAGCAGGGGCGTCCTACGAGCAGTACTTC.